Presented here are 9 T cell receptor beta chains from one specimen sequenced in a study of patients and donors after allogeneic stem cell transplantation. Each CDR3 protein gets one entry after TCRdb re-called the RT-PCR reads with MiXCR. The sample consists of under 200,000 distinct CDR3 sequences, roughly 22% of them appearing once. Sequenced: blood, either unsorted or a sorted T cell fraction (not recorded which). The origin of the receptors is a human donor who was either an allogeneic HSCT recipient or a stem cell or donor lymphocyte infusion donor (not recorded which). It is not recorded whose cells these are; they may come from a transplant donor.

This clonotype was recorded only once. The J gene is TRBJ2-1, the V gene TRBV10-3; TRBD1 is a possible D gene (6 bases). This CDR3 contains 15 residues. Germline V lookup: CDR1 ENHRY, CDR2 SYGVKD. V lost 11 bases to trimming and J lost 1 base, with 18 bases between them. The CDR3 is CAATPGQPSYNEQFF. The CDR3 DNA sequence: TGTGCCGCCACGCCGGGACAACCATCCTACAATGAGCAGTTCTTC.

This clonotype showed up just a few times. The rearrangement joins TRBV9 to TRBJ1-1; 7 nucleotides agree with TRBD1. V lost 0 bases to trimming and J lost 1 base; unmatched junction nucleotides: 3. This CDR3 contains 15 residues. Germline CDR1 is SGDLS and CDR2 is YYNGEE. CDR3 DNA: TGTGCCAGCAGCGTAGTACAGGGGCCGAACACTGAAGCTTTCTTT. It encodes CASSVVQGPNTEAFF.

This clonotype was seen a few times. This rearrangement joins TRBV5-1 to TRBJ1-5; D might be TRBD1 (5 bases). Trimming shortened V by 2 bases and J by 1 base, and 10 bases separated the two germline ends. The germline gives CDR1 SGHRS, CDR2 YFSETQ. The CDR3 consists of 15 residues. This chain's CDR3 is CASSFRGRSNQPQHF. The CDR3 DNA reads TGCGCCAGCAGCTTCCGGGGCCGGAGCAATCAGCCCCAGCATTTT.

The chain uses TRBV6-6 and TRBJ2-1; 10 positions match TRBD2. This CDR3 comprises 15 residues. J was trimmed by 6 bases and V by 5 bases; bases with no gene match: 7. The germline V gene has CDR1 MNHNY and CDR2 SVGAGI (reference sequence). DNA for the CDR3: TGTGCCAGCAGTACCGAGCGGGGGGGCCGCAATGAGCAGTTCTTC. This encodes CASSTERGGRNEQFF.

This clonotype was seen at least ten times. This chain uses TRBV7-2 with TRBJ1-3; D is unclear. V lost 1 base and J lost 1, with 5 bases in between. The germline V gene has CDR1 SGHTA and CDR2 FQGNSA. This CDR3 is 14 amino acids long. The CDR3 is CASSLEISGNTIYF. The CDR3 DNA is TGTGCCAGCAGCTTAGAGATTTCTGGAAACACCATATATTTT. Using reference TRBV7-2 and TRBJ1-3 for the parts outside the CDR3, the full variable domain is GAGVSQSPSNKVTEKGKDVELRCDPISGHTALYWYRQSLGQGLEFLIYFQGNSAPDKSGLPSDRFSAERTGGSVSTLTIQRTQQEDSAVYLCASSLEISGNTIYFGEGSWLTVV.

This clonotype was detected a few times. V is TRBV20-1 and J is TRBJ1-2; the D is unclear. Per germline, CDR1 DFQATT and CDR2 SNEGSKA (reference sequence). The V and J ends lost 7 bases and 8 bases respectively, with 8 bases between them. This CDR3 has 9 residues. CDR3 DNA: TGCAGTGGTACTATGGGCTACACCTTC. Its translation: CSGTMGYTF.

DNA of the CDR3: TGTGCCAGCAGTTATCCAGGGACAAACGGCTACACCTTC. Translated: CASSYPGTNGYTF. The chain carries TRBV6-5 and TRBJ1-2, with a possible D match to TRBD1 (6 bases). V shed 3 bases and J shed 8 bases, with 13 bases lying between them. The V gene's germline CDR1 is MNHEY and CDR2 SVGAGI. CDR3 length: 13 amino acids.

J is TRBJ1-2 and V is TRBV7-9; TRBD1 might be the D (5 bases). CDR3 length: 14 residues. V was shortened by 2 bases and J by 8 bases, with 15 bases between the two germline ends. Per germline, CDR1 SEHNR and CDR2 FQNEAQ (reference sequence). The CDR3 DNA sequence: TGTGCCAGCAGCTTAAGGGGCCAGGGTACCGGCTACACCTTC. Protein sequence: CASSLRGQGTGYTF.

This clonotype was counted a single time. This chain connects TRBV20-1 to TRBJ2-3; D not certain. This CDR3 region has 13 residues. Germline CDR1 and CDR2: DFQATT and SNEGSKA (reference sequence). V was shortened by 8 bases and J by 2 bases, with 14 bases between the two germline ends. This CDR3 is CSPFSLFTDTQYF. CDR3 bases: TGCAGTCCCTTTTCCCTATTCACAGATACGCAGTATTTT.